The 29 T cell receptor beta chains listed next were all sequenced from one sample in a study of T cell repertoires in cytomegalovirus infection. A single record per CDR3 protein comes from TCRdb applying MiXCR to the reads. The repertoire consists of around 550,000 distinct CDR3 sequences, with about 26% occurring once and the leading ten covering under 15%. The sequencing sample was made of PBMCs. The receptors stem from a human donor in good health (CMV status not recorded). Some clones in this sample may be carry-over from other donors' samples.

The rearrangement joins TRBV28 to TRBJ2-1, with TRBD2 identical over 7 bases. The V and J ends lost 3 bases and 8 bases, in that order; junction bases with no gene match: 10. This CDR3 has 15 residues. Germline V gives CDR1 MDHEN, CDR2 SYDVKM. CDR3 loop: CASSFRGGSLDEQFF. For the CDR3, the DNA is TGTGCCAGCAGTTTCCGGGGCGGGAGTCTGGATGAGCAGTTCTTC.

The CDR3 spells CSSRAGVNDEQYV. DNA for the CDR3: TGCAGCTCCCGGGCAGGGGTGAACGACGAGCAGTACGTC. J is TRBJ2-7 and V is TRBV29-1, with a tentative D call TRBD1 (6 bases). Looked up from germline, CDR1 is SQVTM and CDR2 is ANQGSEA. The CDR3 has 13 amino acids. V shed 8 bases and J shed 5 bases, with 19 bases lying between them.

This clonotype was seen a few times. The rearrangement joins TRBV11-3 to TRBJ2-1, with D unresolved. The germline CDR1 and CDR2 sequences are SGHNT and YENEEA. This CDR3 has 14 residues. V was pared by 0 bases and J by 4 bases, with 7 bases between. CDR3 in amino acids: CASSLDEPYNEQFF. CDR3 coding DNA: TGTGCCAGCAGCTTAGACGAGCCTTACAATGAGCAGTTCTTC.

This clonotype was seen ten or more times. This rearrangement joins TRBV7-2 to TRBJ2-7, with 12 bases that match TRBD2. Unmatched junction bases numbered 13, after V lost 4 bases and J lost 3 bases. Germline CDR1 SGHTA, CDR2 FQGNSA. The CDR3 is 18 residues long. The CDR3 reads CASSYREASGRGIYEQYF. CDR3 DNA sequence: TGTGCCAGCAGCTATCGCGAGGCTAGCGGGAGGGGGATCTACGAGCAGTACTTC.

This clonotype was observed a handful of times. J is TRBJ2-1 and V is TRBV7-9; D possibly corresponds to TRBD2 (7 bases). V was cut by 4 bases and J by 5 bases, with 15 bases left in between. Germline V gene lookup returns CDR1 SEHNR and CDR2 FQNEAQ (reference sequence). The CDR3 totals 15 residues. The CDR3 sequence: CASSSLLGGDNEQFF. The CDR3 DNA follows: TGTGCCAGCAGCTCCCTTCTAGGGGGGGACAATGAGCAGTTCTTC.

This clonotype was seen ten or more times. The CDR3 protein is CASSSQGGDNEKLFF. CDR3 DNA sequence: TGTGCCAGCAGCTCCCAGGGTGGAGATAATGAAAAACTGTTTTTT. The J gene is TRBJ1-4, the V gene TRBV7-2; possibly TRBD1 for D (5 bases). V lost 4 bases to trimming and J lost 4 bases, with 13 bases between them. There are 15 residues in the CDR3. In germline, CDR1 is SGHTA, CDR2 FQGNSA.

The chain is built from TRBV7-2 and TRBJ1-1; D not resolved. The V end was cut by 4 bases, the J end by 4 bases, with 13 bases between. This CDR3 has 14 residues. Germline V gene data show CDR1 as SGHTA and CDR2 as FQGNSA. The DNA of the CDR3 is TGTGCCAGCAGCTCTAGGACCCGACGCACTGAAGCTTTCTTT. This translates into CASSSRTRRTEAFF.

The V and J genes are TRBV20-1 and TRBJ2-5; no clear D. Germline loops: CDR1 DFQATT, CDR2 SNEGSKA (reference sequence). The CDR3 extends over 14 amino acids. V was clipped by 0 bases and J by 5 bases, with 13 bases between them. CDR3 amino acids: CSARDSQGMETQYF. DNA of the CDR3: TGCAGTGCTAGAGACTCTCAAGGGATGGAGACCCAGTACTTC.

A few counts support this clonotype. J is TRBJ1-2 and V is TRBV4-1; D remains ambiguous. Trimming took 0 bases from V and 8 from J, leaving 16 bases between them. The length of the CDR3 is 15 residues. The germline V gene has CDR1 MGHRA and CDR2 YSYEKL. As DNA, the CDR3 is TGCGCCAGCAGCCAAGAGGTGGTCCCGTCACGAGGCTACACCTTC. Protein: CASSQEVVPSRGYTF.

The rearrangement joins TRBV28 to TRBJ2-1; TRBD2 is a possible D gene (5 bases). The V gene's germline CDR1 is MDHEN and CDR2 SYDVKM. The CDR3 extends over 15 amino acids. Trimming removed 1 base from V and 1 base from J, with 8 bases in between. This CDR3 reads CASSLLWTSYNEQFF. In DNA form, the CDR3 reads TGTGCCAGCAGTTTATTATGGACTTCCTACAATGAGCAGTTCTTC.

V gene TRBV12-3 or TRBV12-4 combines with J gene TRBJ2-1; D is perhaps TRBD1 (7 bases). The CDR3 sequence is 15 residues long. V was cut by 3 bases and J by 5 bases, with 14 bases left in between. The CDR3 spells CASSLWRGLDNEQFF. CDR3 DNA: TGTGCCAGCAGTTTGTGGAGGGGGCTGGACAATGAGCAGTTCTTC.

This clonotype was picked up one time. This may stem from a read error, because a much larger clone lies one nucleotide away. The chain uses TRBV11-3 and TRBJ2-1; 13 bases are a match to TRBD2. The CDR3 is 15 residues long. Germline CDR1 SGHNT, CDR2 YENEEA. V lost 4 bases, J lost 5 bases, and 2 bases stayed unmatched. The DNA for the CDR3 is TGTGCCAGCAGCTATGGGACTAGCGGGGACAATGAGCAGTTCTTC. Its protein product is CASSYGTSGDNEQFF. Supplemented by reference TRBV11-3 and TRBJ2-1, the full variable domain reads EAGVVQSPRYKIIEKKQPVAFWCNPISGHNTLYWYLQNLGQGPELLIRYENEEAVDDSQLPKDRFSAERLKGVDSTLKIQPAELGDSAVYLCASSYGTSGDNEQFFGPGTRLTVL.

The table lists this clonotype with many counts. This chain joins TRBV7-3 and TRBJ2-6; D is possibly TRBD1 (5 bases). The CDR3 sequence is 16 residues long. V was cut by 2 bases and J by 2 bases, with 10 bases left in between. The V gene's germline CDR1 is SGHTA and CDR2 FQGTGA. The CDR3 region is CASSLEGATGANVLTF. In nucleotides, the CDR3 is TGTGCCAGCAGCTTAGAAGGGGCGACTGGGGCCAACGTCCTGACTTTC.

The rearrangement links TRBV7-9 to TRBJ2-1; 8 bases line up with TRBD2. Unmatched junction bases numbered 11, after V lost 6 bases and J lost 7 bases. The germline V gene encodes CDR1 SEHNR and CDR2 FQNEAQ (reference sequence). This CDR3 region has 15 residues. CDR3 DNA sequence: TGTGCCAGCAGGAAAGTGGCGGGAGGAATGAATGAGCAGTTCTTC. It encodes CASRKVAGGMNEQFF.

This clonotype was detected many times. CDR3 coding DNA: TGTGCCAGCAGCCTTGACCCCACGACAGATACGCAGTATTTT. It codes for CASSLDPTTDTQYF. The rearrangement joins TRBV7-9 to TRBJ2-3; D call uncertain. Per the germline V gene, CDR1 is SEHNR and CDR2 is FQNEAQ (reference sequence). This CDR3 comprises 14 residues. V was shortened by 5 bases and J by 3 bases, with 12 bases between the two germline ends.

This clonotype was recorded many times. The CDR3: CASSTDRVGGHQPQHF. CDR3 sequence (DNA): TGTGCCAGCAGCACCGACAGGGTTGGGGGACATCAGCCCCAGCATTTT. The chain has TRBV7-8 and TRBJ1-5; 7 nucleotides match TRBD1. This CDR3 has 16 residues. Germline V gene lookup returns CDR1 SGHVS and CDR2 FQNEAQ. After removal of 5 bases from V and 5 bases from J, the junction contained 12 bases not matched to a gene.

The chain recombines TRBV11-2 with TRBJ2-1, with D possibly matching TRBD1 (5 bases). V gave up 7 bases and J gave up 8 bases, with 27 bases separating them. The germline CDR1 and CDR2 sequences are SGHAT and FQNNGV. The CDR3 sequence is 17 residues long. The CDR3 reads CASTEDTEQATYYEQFF. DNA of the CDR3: TGTGCCAGCACCGAAGATACGGAACAGGCGACTTACTATGAGCAGTTCTTC.

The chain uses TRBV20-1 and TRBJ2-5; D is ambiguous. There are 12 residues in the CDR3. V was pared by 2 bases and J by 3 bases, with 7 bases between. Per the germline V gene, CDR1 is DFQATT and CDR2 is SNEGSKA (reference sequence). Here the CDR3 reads CSARFQEETQYF. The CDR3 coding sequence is TGCAGTGCTAGATTCCAGGAAGAGACCCAGTACTTC.

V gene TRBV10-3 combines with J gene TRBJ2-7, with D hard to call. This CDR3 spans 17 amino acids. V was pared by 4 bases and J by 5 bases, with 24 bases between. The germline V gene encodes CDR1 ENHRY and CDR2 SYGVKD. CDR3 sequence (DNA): TGTGCCATCAGTGTGACATTGCTTAGGTACGGGTCCCACGAGCAGTACTTC. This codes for CAISVTLLRYGSHEQYF.

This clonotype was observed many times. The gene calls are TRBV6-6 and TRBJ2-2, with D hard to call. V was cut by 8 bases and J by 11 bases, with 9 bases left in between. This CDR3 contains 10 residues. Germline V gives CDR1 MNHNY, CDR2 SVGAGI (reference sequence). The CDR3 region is CASWYKELFF. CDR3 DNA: TGTGCCAGCTGGTATAAAGAGCTGTTTTTT.

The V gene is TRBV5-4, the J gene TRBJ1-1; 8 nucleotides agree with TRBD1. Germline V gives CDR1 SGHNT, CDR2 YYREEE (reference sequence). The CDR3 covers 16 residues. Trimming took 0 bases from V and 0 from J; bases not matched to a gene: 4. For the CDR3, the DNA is TGTGCCAGCAGCTTGGGGGGACAGGCTTTGAACACTGAAGCTTTCTTT. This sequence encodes CASSLGGQALNTEAFF.

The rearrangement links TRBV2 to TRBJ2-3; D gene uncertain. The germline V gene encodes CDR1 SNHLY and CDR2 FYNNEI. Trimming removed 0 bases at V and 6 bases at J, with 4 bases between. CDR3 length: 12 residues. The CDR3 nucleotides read TGTGCCAGCAGTGAAGCTTGGGATACGCAGTATTTT. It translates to CASSEAWDTQYF.

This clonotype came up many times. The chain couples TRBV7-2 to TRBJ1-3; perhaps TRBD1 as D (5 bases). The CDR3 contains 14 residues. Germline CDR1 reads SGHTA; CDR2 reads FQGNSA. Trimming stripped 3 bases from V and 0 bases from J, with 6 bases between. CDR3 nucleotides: TGTGCCAGCAGCTTCGACAGCTCTGGAAACACCATATATTTT. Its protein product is CASSFDSSGNTIYF. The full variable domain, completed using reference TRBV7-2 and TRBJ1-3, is GAGVSQSPSNKVTEKGKDVELRCDPISGHTALYWYRQSLGQGLEFLIYFQGNSAPDKSGLPSDRFSAERTGGSVSTLTIQRTQQEDSAVYLCASSFDSSGNTIYFGEGSWLTVV.

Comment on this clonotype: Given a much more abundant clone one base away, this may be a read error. The DNA of the CDR3 is TGTGCCAGCAGCGCGGGGAATTCACCCCTCCACTTT. It translates to CASSAGNSPLHF. This chain connects TRBV7-9 to TRBJ1-6; no firm D call. Trimming removed 5 bases at V and 7 bases at J, with 6 bases between. Per germline, CDR1 SEHNR and CDR2 FQNEAQ (reference sequence). The CDR3 loop spans 12 amino acids.

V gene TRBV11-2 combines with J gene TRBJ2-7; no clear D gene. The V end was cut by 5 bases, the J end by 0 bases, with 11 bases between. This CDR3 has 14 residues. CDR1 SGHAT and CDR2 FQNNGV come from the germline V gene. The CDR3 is CASSKELSSYEQYF. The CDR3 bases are TGTGCCAGCAGCAAAGAGCTGAGCTCCTACGAGCAGTACTTC.

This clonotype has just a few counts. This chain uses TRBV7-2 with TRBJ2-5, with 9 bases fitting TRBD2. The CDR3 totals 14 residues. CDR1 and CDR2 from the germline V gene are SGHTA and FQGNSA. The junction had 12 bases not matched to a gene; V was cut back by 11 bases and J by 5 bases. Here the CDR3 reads CASREAGGVETQYF. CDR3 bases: TGTGCCTCCCGCGAGGCGGGGGGGGTGGAGACCCAGTACTTC.

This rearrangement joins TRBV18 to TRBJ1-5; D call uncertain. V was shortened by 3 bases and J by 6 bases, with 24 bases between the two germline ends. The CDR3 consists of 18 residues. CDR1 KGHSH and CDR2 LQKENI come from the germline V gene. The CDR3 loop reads CASSPPSGRPRERQPQHF. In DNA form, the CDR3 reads TGTGCCAGCTCACCTCCCTCGGGCCGACCGAGGGAGCGTCAGCCCCAGCATTTT.

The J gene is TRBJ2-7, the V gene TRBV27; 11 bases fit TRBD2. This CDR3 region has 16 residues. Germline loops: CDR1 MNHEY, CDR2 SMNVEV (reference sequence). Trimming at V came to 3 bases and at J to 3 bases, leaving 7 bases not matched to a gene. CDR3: CASSFSTSGNHYEQYF. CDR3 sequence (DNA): TGTGCCAGCAGTTTCTCGACTAGCGGGAACCACTACGAGCAGTACTTC.

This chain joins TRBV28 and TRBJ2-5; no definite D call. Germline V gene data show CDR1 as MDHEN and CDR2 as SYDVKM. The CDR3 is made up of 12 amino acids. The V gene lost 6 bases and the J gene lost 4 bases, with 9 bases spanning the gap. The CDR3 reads CASSEIRETQYF. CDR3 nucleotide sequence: TGTGCCAGCAGCGAGATAAGAGAGACCCAGTACTTC.